These T cell receptor beta chains were read from a single sample in a study of blood T cell repertoires in COVID-19. Some clones are missing from TCRdb's copy, which holds only in-frame ones; the method was immunoSEQ multiplex PCR. Here the sample spans more than 300,000 clones, 87% being singletons. The sample taken for sequencing was PBMCs or T cells enriched from blood (not recorded which). Every receptor here comes from a man aged 40-49 years in a cohort exposed to, infected with or recovered from COVID-19 (not recorded which). Each CDR3 is given without its conserved first and last residue. Size tells how often a clone was seen (once, few, many) or the class of an expanded clone, and some rows leave it out.

v_gene: TRBV30
j_gene: TRBJ2-1
abundance: NA
CDR3aa: AWSFGQGAYNEQF

v_gene: TRBV6-1
j_gene: TRBJ2-3
abundance: NA
CDR3aa: ASSEVVLAGVADTQY

v_gene: TRBV27
j_gene: TRBJ2-5
abundance: NA
CDR3aa: ASSLVSGGERTQY

v_gene: TRBV27
j_gene: TRBJ2-7
abundance: NA
CDR3aa: ASSPSGTGAFYEQY

v_gene: TRBV2
j_gene: TRBJ1-5
abundance: NA
CDR3aa: ASSEATADQPQH

v_gene: TRBV2
j_gene: TRBJ2-3
abundance: NA
CDR3aa: ASSALAGGRTDTQY

v_gene: TRBV24-1
j_gene: TRBJ2-2
abundance: NA
CDR3aa: ATSDPRVSANTGELF

v_gene: TRBV29-1
j_gene: TRBJ2-1
abundance: once
CDR3aa: SEKTSGNEQF

v_gene: TRBV30
j_gene: TRBJ1-2
abundance: NA
CDR3aa: AWYPQGANGYT

v_gene: TRBV7-9
j_gene: TRBJ2-7
abundance: NA
CDR3aa: ASSVRGREQY

v_gene: TRBV10-3
j_gene: TRBJ2-2
abundance: NA
CDR3aa: AISDDSGNANTGELF

v_gene: TRBV10-1
j_gene: TRBJ2-1
abundance: NA
CDR3aa: ASSESGNYNEQF

v_gene: TRBV18
j_gene: TRBJ2-1
abundance: NA
CDR3aa: ASSPPGLGNNEQF

v_gene: TRBV28
j_gene: TRBJ1-5
abundance: NA
CDR3aa: ASRTNRVQPQH

v_gene: TRBV21-1
j_gene: TRBJ2-3
abundance: NA
CDR3aa: ASSNRAPDTQY

v_gene: TRBV28
j_gene: TRBJ1-2
abundance: once
CDR3aa: ASLGTASGGGYT

v_gene: TRBV2
j_gene: TRBJ1-5
abundance: NA
CDR3aa: ASRDLEDQPQH

v_gene: TRBV6-2/TRBV6-3
j_gene: TRBJ2-7
abundance: NA
CDR3aa: ASSRQGMYGYEQY

v_gene: TRBV5-1
j_gene: TRBJ2-1
abundance: NA
CDR3aa: ASSLDGSRYNEQF

v_gene: TRBV19
j_gene: TRBJ2-2
abundance: NA
CDR3aa: ATPQLGNTGELF

v_gene: TRBV11-3
j_gene: TRBJ2-7
abundance: NA
CDR3aa: ASSLSGTGGYEQY

v_gene: TRBV9
j_gene: TRBJ1-1
abundance: NA
CDR3aa: ASSGGQANTEAF

v_gene: TRBV13
j_gene: TRBJ1-2
abundance: NA
CDR3aa: ASSLAGTGSSGYT

v_gene: TRBV3-1/TRBV3-2
j_gene: TRBJ1-2
abundance: NA
CDR3aa: ASSPGQLPVGT

v_gene: TRBV30
j_gene: TRBJ2-1
abundance: NA
CDR3aa: AWSGLNIEQF

v_gene: TRBV5-1
j_gene: TRBJ2-2
abundance: NA
CDR3aa: ASGTSGWAGELF

v_gene: TRBV11-2
j_gene: TRBJ2-7
abundance: NA
CDR3aa: ASSPLAGGSYEQY

v_gene: TRBV7-2
j_gene: TRBJ2-1
abundance: NA
CDR3aa: ASSLVRLAGVNEQF

v_gene: TRBV27
j_gene: TRBJ1-1
abundance: NA
CDR3aa: ASSIQQGAQAF